The 32 T cell receptor beta chains given below trace back to one sample, sequenced in a study of cytomegalovirus exposure and HLA in healthy donors. PCR was performed using 60 Vbeta and 13 Jbeta primers. Sequencing was performed with immunoSEQ multiplex PCR; in TCRdb, only in-frame clones are kept and a portion is missing. The sample yields some 170,000 clones, approximately 70% seen once. Sequenced material: PBMCs. Receptors originate from a man between 18 and 29 years old in good health and CMV-seropositive.

The chain couples TRBV5-4 to TRBJ1-4; 7 nucleotides line up with TRBD1. Germline V lookup: CDR1 SGHNT, CDR2 YYREEE (reference sequence). The CDR3 spans 15 residues. V lost 4 bases, J lost 6 bases, and 9 bases stayed unmatched. This chain's CDR3 is CASSPRQGGDEKLFF. For the CDR3, the DNA is TGTGCCAGCAGCCCGAGACAGGGTGGGGATGAAAAACTGTTTTTT.

The chain uses TRBV5-1 and TRBJ2-5, with 8 bases that match TRBD2. Per germline, CDR1 SGHRS and CDR2 YFSETQ. The CDR3 is 15 residues long. With 0 bases clipped from V and 4 bases from J, the junction kept 5 bases outside the gene matches. This CDR3 is CASSLAGGAGETQYF. The CDR3 region has the DNA TGCGCCAGCAGCTTGGCCGGGGGGGCCGGAGAGACCCAGTACTTC.

The chain is built from TRBV11-2 and TRBJ1-1, with D hard to call. The CDR3 runs to 16 residues. V shed 0 bases and J shed 0 bases, with 11 bases lying between them. The germline V gene has CDR1 SGHAT and CDR2 FQNNGV. CDR3 protein: CASSLDPGGVNTEAFF. The CDR3 nucleotides are TGTGCCAGCAGCTTAGATCCGGGCGGGGTGAACACTGAAGCTTTCTTT.

The chain joins TRBV9 to TRBJ2-2; a possible D gene is TRBD1 (6 bases). Germline V lookup: CDR1 SGDLS, CDR2 YYNGEE. The germline V and J ends were trimmed by 0 bases and 6 bases, with 9 bases remaining between them. This CDR3 spans 14 amino acids. This chain's CDR3 is CASSVGGQAGELFF. The CDR3, as DNA: TGTGCCAGCAGCGTAGGGGGGCAGGCCGGGGAGCTGTTTTTT.

This clone was detected once. The J gene is TRBJ2-1, the V gene TRBV6-4; D not resolved. The CDR3 extends over 16 amino acids. V was trimmed by 2 bases and J by 0 bases, leaving 11 bases between them. Germline CDR1 and CDR2: MRHNA and SNTAGT. The CDR3 DNA sequence: TGTGCCAGCAGTGACCTCGGAGCCAGCTCCTACAATGAGCAGTTCTTC. Amino acid sequence: CASSDLGASSYNEQFF.

The chain is built from TRBV10-2 and TRBJ2-3, with 12 bases identical to TRBD2. Germline V gene lookup returns CDR1 WSHSY and CDR2 SAAADI. The CDR3 is 15 amino acids. The ends lost 5 bases at V and 4 bases at J; junction bases unmatched: 4. The DNA of the CDR3 is TGCGCCAGCAGTTTACTAGCGGGAGGCTCAGATACGCAGTATTTT. Translated, it gives CASSLLAGGSDTQYF.

The chain employs TRBV6-6 and TRBJ1-6; no clear D gene. This CDR3 contains 11 residues. Germline CDR1 and CDR2: MNHNY and SVGAGI (reference sequence). V was clipped by 6 bases and J by 10 bases, with 7 bases between them. Here the CDR3 DNA reads TGTGCCAGCAGGACGGGGTCACCCCTCCACTTT. As protein: CASRTGSPLHF.

V and J are TRBV11-2 and TRBJ2-7, with 8 bases that match TRBD1. Per the germline V gene, CDR1 is SGHAT and CDR2 is FQNNGV. The CDR3 is made up of 15 amino acids. V shed 3 bases and J 1 base; nucleotides not matched to a gene: 5. The CDR3 protein is CASSLTDRGSYEQYV. The CDR3 DNA sequence: TGTGCCAGCAGCTTGACCGACAGGGGTTCCTACGAGCAGTACGTC.

This clone came up a few times. The J gene is TRBJ1-2, the V gene TRBV5-5; 7 positions agree with TRBD1. Per germline, CDR1 SGHKS and CDR2 YYEKEE (reference sequence). The CDR3 spans 16 residues. The ends lost 6 bases at V and 4 bases at J; junction bases unmatched: 15. The chain's CDR3 is CASNMGQGEKSYGYTF. The CDR3 DNA follows: TGTGCCAGCAATATGGGGCAGGGGGAGAAAAGCTATGGCTACACCTTC.

The chain couples TRBV2 to TRBJ1-5, with D possibly TRBD1 on 5 matching bases. CDR1 and CDR2 (germline): SNHLY, FYNNEI. V was shortened by 8 bases and J by 7 bases, with 18 bases between the two germline ends. CDR3 length: 14 amino acids. The CDR3 DNA follows: TGTGCCAGCTGCAAGGGGAACGCGGGACAGCCCCAGCATTTT. Amino acids: CASCKGNAGQPQHF.

The rearrangement links TRBV5-4 to TRBJ2-2; 7 bases line up with TRBD2. Germline V gene lookup returns CDR1 SGHNT and CDR2 YYREEE (reference sequence). The CDR3 runs to 16 residues. With V trimmed by 0 bases and J by 3 bases, 5 bases remained unmatched. Here the CDR3 DNA reads TGTGCCAGCAGCTTGGATCGGGGGGTGGACACCGGGGAGCTGTTTTTT. This encodes CASSLDRGVDTGELFF.

The CDR3 loop is CASSLRGLAGGEQFF. The DNA of the CDR3 is TGTGCCAGCAGTCTAAGGGGACTAGCGGGAGGCGAGCAGTTCTTC. This rearrangement joins TRBV25-1 to TRBJ2-1; 15 positions agree with TRBD2. This CDR3 is built from 15 residues. Germline V gives CDR1 MGHDK, CDR2 SYGVNS. Trimming at V came to 5 bases and at J to 10 bases, leaving 6 bases not matched to a gene.

V and J are TRBV6-1 and TRBJ2-7; TRBD1 might be the D (6 bases). V was pared by 2 bases and J by 2 bases, with 10 bases between. This CDR3 is 14 amino acids long. Germline CDR1 MNHNS, CDR2 SASEGT. The CDR3 reads CASSEMSGAYEQYV. The CDR3, as DNA: TGTGCCAGCAGTGAAATGTCAGGGGCCTACGAGCAGTACGTC.

The rearrangement links TRBV30 to TRBJ1-5; 12 bases line up with TRBD1. The CDR3 loop spans 19 amino acids. Germline values: CDR1 GTSNPN, CDR2 SVGIG (reference sequence). V shed 3 bases and J 2 bases; nucleotides not matched to a gene: 14. The CDR3 region is CAWSPAGTGGGWGNQPQHF. The CDR3 DNA sequence: TGTGCCTGGAGCCCCGCAGGGACAGGGGGCGGTTGGGGCAATCAGCCCCAGCATTTT.

The chain employs TRBV11-3 and TRBJ2-6, with 15 bases that match TRBD2. The ends lost 5 bases at V and 2 bases at J; junction bases unmatched: 4. The germline gives CDR1 SGHNT, CDR2 YENEEA. The CDR3 has 18 residues. The CDR3 nucleotides are TGTGCCAGCAGCCCCTGGACTAGCGGGAGGGCTGGGGCCAACGTCCTGACTTTC. Translated, it gives CASSPWTSGRAGANVLTF.

This clone was counted between two and nine times. This chain links TRBV6-5 with TRBJ1-5; 7 bases line up with TRBD1. The CDR3 covers 15 residues. V was clipped by 7 bases and J by 7 bases; unmatched bases: 13. Germline loops: CDR1 MNHEY, CDR2 SVGAGI. DNA for the CDR3: TGTGCCAGCAAAACAGGGGTCTGGGACGGGCAGCCCCAGCATTTT. The encoded protein is CASKTGVWDGQPQHF.

The CDR3, as DNA: TGTGCCAGCAGGACCGGGACAGCTGGAAACACCATATATTTT. This codes for CASRTGTAGNTIYF. The chain uses TRBV6-5 and TRBJ1-3, with TRBD1 matching over 7 bases. The V segment lost 6 bases and the J segment 2 bases; nucleotides outside the gene matches: 4. CDR3 length: 14 residues. Germline V gene sequence: CDR1 MNHEY, CDR2 SVGAGI.

The rearrangement uses TRBV6-6 and TRBJ2-1; the match to TRBD1 covers 11 bases. V lost 5 bases, J lost 4 bases, and 4 bases stayed unmatched. Germline V gene sequence: CDR1 MNHNY, CDR2 SVGAGI (reference sequence). The CDR3 consists of 15 residues. For the CDR3, the DNA is TGTGCCAGCAGTACTCGGGACAGGGGGTACAATGAGCAGTTCTTC. The encoded protein is CASSTRDRGYNEQFF.

V is TRBV30 and J is TRBJ2-2; D possibly corresponds to TRBD1 (6 bases). CDR1 is GTSNPN, CDR2 SVGIG, per germline (reference sequence). CDR3 size: 15 residues. Trimming removed 6 bases from V and 1 base from J, with 15 bases in between. DNA of the CDR3: TGTGCCTGCCAAAGGGGGTCGGGGAACACCGGGGAGCTGTTTTTT. Translating gives CACQRGSGNTGELFF.

This clone came up a few times. The gene calls are TRBV27 and TRBJ1-4; weak D call: TRBD1 (6 bases). V was shortened by 4 bases and J by 8 bases, with 17 bases between the two germline ends. Germline assignment: CDR1 MNHEY and CDR2 SMNVEV (reference sequence). The CDR3 covers 15 residues. The CDR3 here is CASSSQGGRGEKLFF. The CDR3 DNA is TGTGCCAGCAGTTCACAGGGAGGGAGAGGAGAAAAACTGTTTTTT. Filled out from reference TRBV27 and TRBJ1-4, the complete variable domain reads EAQVTQNPRYLITVTGKKLTVTCSQNMNHEYMSWYRQDPGLGLRQIYYSMNVEVTDKGDVPEGYKVSRKEKRNFPLILESPSPNQTSLYFCASSSQGGRGEKLFFGSGTQLSVL.

The rearrangement joins TRBV14 to TRBJ2-3; TRBD2 agrees at 8 bases. V was pared by 3 bases and J by 5 bases, with 7 bases of the junction left unmatched. The CDR3 has 15 amino acids. Germline CDR1 and CDR2: SGHDN and FVKESK. The CDR3 reads CASSQEAGVIDTQYF. The CDR3 DNA reads TGTGCCAGCAGCCAGGAAGCGGGAGTGATAGATACGCAGTATTTT.

The chain links TRBV11-1 to TRBJ1-3; 8 bases align to TRBD1. Germline trimming cut 5 bases from V and 0 bases from J; bases unmatched to any gene: 9. This CDR3 has 17 amino acids. Germline CDR1 and CDR2: SGHAT and FQDESV (reference sequence). The CDR3 loop is CASSPMTGANSGNTIYF. The CDR3, as DNA: TGTGCCAGCAGCCCCATGACAGGGGCGAACTCTGGAAACACCATATATTTT.

This clone was detected only a few times. V is TRBV5-6 and J is TRBJ1-1, with 7 nucleotides matching TRBD1. The germline CDR1 and CDR2 sequences are SGHDT and YYEEEE. The CDR3 runs to 14 residues. The V segment lost 8 bases and the J segment 0 bases; nucleotides outside the gene matches: 7. DNA for the CDR3: TGTGCCAGTTTAGAACAGGGGTTGAACACTGAAGCTTTCTTT. Its protein is CASLEQGLNTEAFF.

This clone was seen more than once but under ten times. The gene calls are TRBV7-9 and TRBJ1-4; a weak D match, TRBD1 (6 bases). Trimming cost V 4 bases and J 7 bases, with 19 bases left between them. Germline V CDR1 and CDR2: SEHNR, FQNEAQ (reference sequence). CDR3 length: 16 amino acids. The CDR3 DNA reads as TGTGCCAGCAGCTCACCTACAGGGATGTCGCGTGAAAAACTGTTTTTT. Residues: CASSSPTGMSREKLFF.

This sequence joins TRBV19 and TRBJ1-4; 7 bases line up with TRBD1. CDR1 and CDR2 from the germline V gene are LNHDA and SQIVND (reference sequence). The V gene end was trimmed by 4 bases and the J gene end by 8 bases; junction bases not matched to a gene: 4. The CDR3 loop spans 13 amino acids. The CDR3 is CASSTTGAEKLFF. CDR3 in DNA: TGTGCCAGTAGTACAACAGGGGCCGAAAAACTGTTTTTT.

This clone has a single count. This chain links TRBV27 with TRBJ1-1; no clear D. Trimming left V 1 base short and J 0 bases short, with 12 bases between. The CDR3 covers 16 residues. Germline-derived CDR1 and CDR2 are MNHEY and SMNVEV (reference sequence). The CDR3 reads CASSLLSGNMNTEAFF. In DNA, the CDR3 is TGTGCCAGCAGTTTATTATCGGGTAACATGAACACTGAAGCTTTCTTT.

The chain is built from TRBV6-1 and TRBJ2-7; 9 bases line up with TRBD2. The trim removed 3 bases at V and 0 bases at J, leaving 3 bases unmatched. The length of the CDR3 is 15 residues. CDR1 and CDR2 (germline): MNHNS, SASEGT. DNA for the CDR3: TGTGCCAGCAGTGAGGCTAGCGGGAACTCCTACGAGCAGTACGTC. This codes for CASSEASGNSYEQYV.

Only one count was recorded for this clone. V usage is TRBV30 and J usage is TRBJ1-6, with 9 nucleotides matching TRBD1. Germline CDR1 is GTSNPN and CDR2 is SVGIG (reference sequence). The CDR3 length is 14 residues. The V segment lost 0 bases and the J segment 13 bases; nucleotides outside the gene matches: 7. CDR3: CAWSVGTGPSPLHF. CDR3 DNA: TGTGCCTGGAGTGTCGGGACAGGGCCCAGTCCCCTCCACTTT.

V gene TRBV5-1 combines with J gene TRBJ2-1; D possibly corresponds to TRBD2 (6 bases). V lost 7 bases and J 10 bases, leaving 12 bases between the germline ends. This CDR3 is 11 amino acids long. CDR1 and CDR2 from the germline V gene are SGHRS and YFSETQ. Here the CDR3 DNA reads TGCGCCAGCTGGGACTCAGACGAGCAGTTCTTC. Protein sequence: CASWDSDEQFF.

This clone was seen a handful of times. The chain uses TRBV14 and TRBJ1-2; perhaps TRBD1 as D (5 bases). CDR3 length: 16 residues. Per the germline V gene, CDR1 is SGHDN and CDR2 is FVKESK. V lost 1 base, J lost 4 bases, and 16 bases lay in between. The CDR3 is CASSQAARQTPYGYTF. CDR3 in DNA: TGTGCCAGCAGCCAAGCCGCTAGACAGACACCCTATGGCTACACCTTC.

V gene TRBV15 combines with J gene TRBJ2-1; TRBD2 matches 13 bases. The CDR3 has 17 residues. The V gene end was trimmed by 2 bases and the J gene end by 4 bases; junction bases not matched to a gene: 5. Looked up from germline, CDR1 is LNHNV and CDR2 is YYDKDF (reference sequence). This CDR3 reads CATSRSEGLAGYNEQFF. CDR3 nucleotide sequence: TGTGCCACCAGCAGATCCGAGGGACTAGCGGGATACAATGAGCAGTTCTTC.

The chain joins TRBV6-1 to TRBJ2-7; D gene unclear. The CDR3 spans 13 residues. Germline values: CDR1 MNHNS, CDR2 SASEGT. V lost 7 bases and J 7 bases, leaving 17 bases between the germline ends. The CDR3 region is CASTPEPSREQYV. As DNA, the CDR3 is TGTGCCAGCACTCCAGAGCCCTCGAGGGAGCAGTACGTC.